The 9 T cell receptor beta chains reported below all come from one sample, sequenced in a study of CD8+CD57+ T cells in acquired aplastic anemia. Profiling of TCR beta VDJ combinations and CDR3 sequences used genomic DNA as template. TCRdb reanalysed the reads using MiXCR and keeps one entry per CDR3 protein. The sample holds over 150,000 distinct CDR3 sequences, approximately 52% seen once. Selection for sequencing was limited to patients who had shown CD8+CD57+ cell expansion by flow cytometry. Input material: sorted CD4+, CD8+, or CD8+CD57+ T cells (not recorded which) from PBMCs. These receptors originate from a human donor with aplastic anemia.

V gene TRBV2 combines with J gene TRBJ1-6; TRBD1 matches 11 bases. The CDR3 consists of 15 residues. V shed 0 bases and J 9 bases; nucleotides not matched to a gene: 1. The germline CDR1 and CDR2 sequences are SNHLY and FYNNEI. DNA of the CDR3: TGTGCCAGCAGTGAAGCCGGGACAGGGGGTTCACCCCTCCACTTT. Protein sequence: CASSEAGTGGSPLHF.

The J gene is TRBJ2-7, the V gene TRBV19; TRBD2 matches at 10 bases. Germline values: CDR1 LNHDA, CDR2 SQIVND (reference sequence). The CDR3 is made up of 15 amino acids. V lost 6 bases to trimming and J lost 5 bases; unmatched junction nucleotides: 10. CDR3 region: CASSRTSGSVHEQYF. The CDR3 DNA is TGTGCCAGTAGCCGGACTAGCGGTTCTGTCCACGAGCAGTACTTC.

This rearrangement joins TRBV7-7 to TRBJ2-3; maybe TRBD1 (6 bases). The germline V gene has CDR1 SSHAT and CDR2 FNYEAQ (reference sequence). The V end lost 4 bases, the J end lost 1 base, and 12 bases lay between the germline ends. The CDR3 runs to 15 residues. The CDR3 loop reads CASSSEGGRTDTQYF. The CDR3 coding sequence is TGTGCCAGCAGCTCGGAAGGGGGTCGCACAGATACGCAGTATTTT.

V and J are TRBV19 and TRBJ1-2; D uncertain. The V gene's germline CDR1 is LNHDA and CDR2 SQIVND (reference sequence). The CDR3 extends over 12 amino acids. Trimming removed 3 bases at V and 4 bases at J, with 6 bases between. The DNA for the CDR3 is TGTGCCAGTAGTATCAAAGGCTATGGCTACACCTTC. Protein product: CASSIKGYGYTF.

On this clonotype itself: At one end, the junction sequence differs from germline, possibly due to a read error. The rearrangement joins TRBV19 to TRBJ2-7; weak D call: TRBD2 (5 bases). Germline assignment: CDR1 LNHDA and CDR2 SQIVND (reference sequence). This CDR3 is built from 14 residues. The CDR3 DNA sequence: TGTGCCAGTAGTATAAGATTGGACTCCTACGAGCGGTACTTC. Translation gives CASSIRLDSYERYF.

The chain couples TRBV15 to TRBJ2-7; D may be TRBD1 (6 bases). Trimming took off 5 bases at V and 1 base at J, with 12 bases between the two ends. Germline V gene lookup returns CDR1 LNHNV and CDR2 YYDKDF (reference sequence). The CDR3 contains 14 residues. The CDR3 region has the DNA TGTGCCACCAGCCCCAGAGGACAGTCCTACGAGCAGTACTTC. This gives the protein CATSPRGQSYEQYF.

The CDR3 region has the DNA TGCGCCAGCAGAGGGACTAGCGGGGAGCTGTTTTTT. Translating it yields CASRGTSGELFF. The chain couples TRBV10-1 to TRBJ2-2, with 8 nucleotides matching TRBD2. There are 12 residues in the CDR3. V trimming: 6 bases; J trimming: 7 bases; junction bases outside the gene matches: 1. Germline V lookup: CDR1 WNHNN, CDR2 SYGVQD (reference sequence).

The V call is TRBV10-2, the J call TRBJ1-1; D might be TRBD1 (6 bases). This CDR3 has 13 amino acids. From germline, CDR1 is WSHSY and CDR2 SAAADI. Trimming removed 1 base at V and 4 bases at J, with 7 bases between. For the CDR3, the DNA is TGCGCCAGCAGTGAGTGGGGGGCCACTGAAGCTTTCTTT. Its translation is CASSEWGATEAFF.

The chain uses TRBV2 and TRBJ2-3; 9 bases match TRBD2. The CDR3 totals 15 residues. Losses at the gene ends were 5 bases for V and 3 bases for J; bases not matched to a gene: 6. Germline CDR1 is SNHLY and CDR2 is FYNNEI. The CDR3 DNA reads TGTGCCAGCAGTCCTTTGGCGGGAGGGACAGATACGCAGTATTTT. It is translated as CASSPLAGGTDTQYF.